The T cell receptor (beta chain) under discussion was sequenced for a study of blood T cell repertoires in COVID-19. In the study overall: The United States, Italy and Spain supplied acute and convalescent COVID-19 samples. In each case, the material was cDNA or gDNA derived from T cells, B-cell-depleted T cells, or PBMCs.

CDR3 length equals 13 residues. The V and J ends lost 4 bases and 7 bases respectively, with 11 bases between them. CDR1 is MNHEY and CDR2 is SVGAGI in the germline V gene. Profiling relied on immunoSEQ multiplex PCR, and the TCRdb table lists in-frame clones only, not all of them. The data show 100,000 to 150,000 clones, around 89% seen once. Material: peripheral blood. The V call is TRBV6-5, the J call TRBJ1-5; D remains ambiguous. This clonotype originated in a man aged 45-65 years with acute or convalescent COVID-19. CDR3: CASSSGLLQPQHF. As DNA, the CDR3 is TGTGCCAGCAGTTCCGGACTTCTCCAGCCCCAGCATTTT.